This record looks at one T cell receptor (beta chain) sequence and its context. Its antigen is still unknown. This sample was included in a study of shared clonotypes between healthy human individuals. In the study overall: Aged 18 to 49, the donors were two women and a few men.

V was pared by 7 bases and J by 5 bases, with 8 bases between. Germline CDR1 MNHNY, CDR2 SVGAGI (reference sequence). This CDR3 spans 11 amino acids. The team ran DNA from unsorted PBMCs on ten immunoSEQ deep assay plates for sequencing. Some clones are missing from TCRdb's copy, which holds only in-frame ones; the method was immunoSEQ multiplex PCR. Of fewer than 550,000 clones in the sample, 75% to 80% were seen once. Study-level points and caveats: Only blood was sampled; tissue repertoires likely differ. Sequencing depth was expected to affect clonotype sharing among donors.

Input material: PBMCs. The V call is TRBV6-6, the J call TRBJ1-1, with a weak D call TRBD1 (5 bases). The sequence came from a woman aged 40 to 49 in good health. Some clones in this sample may be carry-over from other donors' samples. The CDR3: CASTQGTEAFF. CDR3 sequence (DNA): TGTGCCAGCACCCAGGGAACTGAAGCTTTCTTT.